This TCR beta chain was sequenced for a study of neurological immune-mediated disorders. The CDR3 consists of 17 residues. V trimming: 0 bases; J trimming: 0 bases; junction bases outside the gene matches: 3. The germline V gene has CDR1 ENHRY and CDR2 SYGVKD. This clonotype occurred many times. TCRdb reprocessed the 5' RACE reads via MiXCR and lists one record per CDR3 protein. The sample contains roughly 21,000 distinct CDR3 sequences, roughly 17% of which appear only once. The sequenced sample consisted of CD8+ T cells from blood. The chain joins TRBV10-3 to TRBJ2-4; 9 bases map to TRBD1. This TCR derives from a woman under 30 with multiple sclerosis. CDR3 region: CAISESQGALAKNIQYF. The DNA for the CDR3 is TGTGCCATCAGTGAGTCACAGGGGGCCCTAGCCAAAAACATTCAGTACTTC.